These 32 T cell receptor beta chains originate from one sample sequenced in a study of T-cell reconstitution after alpha-beta-depleted transplantation in children. Preparation of the TCRbeta library used unique molecular identifiers. One entry per CDR3 protein results from TCRdb running MiXCR on the PCR reads. This sample has just over 950,000 distinct CDR3 sequences, with about 31% found just once. Source: PBMCs, mostly from graft donor cells, taken 360 days after TCRalphabeta/CD19-depleted stem cell transplant. The origin of the receptors is a boy in the first two years of life who had a stem cell transplant for SCID, so the T cells may come from the graft donor.

V gene TRBV5-1 combines with J gene TRBJ2-5; 9 nucleotides line up with TRBD1. This CDR3 spans 16 amino acids. Germline values: CDR1 SGHRS, CDR2 YFSETQ. After removal of 4 bases from V and 2 bases from J, the junction contained 9 bases not matched to a gene. This CDR3 reads CASSTTGTGIQETQYF. The CDR3 region has the DNA TGCGCCAGCAGCACAACCGGGACAGGGATACAAGAGACCCAGTACTTC.

V is TRBV20-1 and J is TRBJ2-7, with TRBD1 identical over 9 bases. The germline V gene has CDR1 DFQATT and CDR2 SNEGSKA (reference sequence). Trimming at V came to 0 bases and at J to 0 bases, leaving 3 bases not matched to a gene. CDR3 length: 15 residues. The CDR3 sequence: CSARDGTGSSYEQYF. The CDR3 DNA sequence: TGCAGTGCTAGAGACGGGACAGGGAGCTCCTACGAGCAGTACTTC.

The chain employs TRBV5-1 and TRBJ2-7; tentative D call: TRBD2 (5 bases). The CDR3 runs 15 residues. The germline V gene encodes CDR1 SGHRS and CDR2 YFSETQ. V was cut by 0 bases and J by 6 bases, with 16 bases left in between. CDR3 amino acids: CASSLDLVPAGEQYF. Written as DNA, the CDR3 is TGCGCCAGCAGCTTGGATCTGGTCCCCGCGGGCGAGCAGTACTTC.

In DNA, the CDR3 is TGTGCCAGCAGCTTTATGTCCTACAATGAGCAGTTCTTC. This codes for CASSFMSYNEQFF. J is TRBJ2-1 and V is TRBV13, with D hard to call. Between the trimmed V and J ends, which lost 3 bases and 1 base, there was a span of 4 bases. Germline lookup yields CDR1 PRHDT and CDR2 FYEKMQ (reference sequence). The CDR3 length is 13 residues.

V usage is TRBV10-3 and J usage is TRBJ2-4, with D tentatively TRBD2 (5 bases). CDR1 ENHRY and CDR2 SYGVKD come from the germline V gene. There are 17 residues in the CDR3. Trimming cost V 0 bases and J 0 bases, with 12 bases left between them. The CDR3 DNA reads as TGTGCCATCAGTGAGTCGCCAGCGGAGCTAGCCAAAAACATTCAGTACTTC. Encoded protein: CAISESPAELAKNIQYF.

This clonotype was detected only a few times. The chain links TRBV12-3 or TRBV12-4 to TRBJ2-1; D is uncertain. V was clipped by 6 bases and J by 5 bases, with 17 bases between them. The CDR3 has 15 amino acids. The CDR3 loop is CASRLSPLGDNEQFF. CDR3 sequence (DNA): TGTGCCAGCAGGTTAAGCCCCCTTGGAGACAATGAGCAGTTCTTC.

In its sample, this clonotype was seen a few times. The gene calls are TRBV4-2 and TRBJ2-3, with TRBD2 identical over 12 bases. The CDR3 extends over 15 amino acids. With V trimmed by 4 bases and J by 3 bases, 2 bases remained unmatched. Per the germline V gene, CDR1 is LGHNA and CDR2 is YNFKEQ. The DNA for the CDR3 is TGTGCCAGCAGCCGCGGACTAGCGGGGACAGATACGCAGTATTTT. Amino acid sequence: CASSRGLAGTDTQYF.

There are a few counts of this clonotype. The chain is built from TRBV18 and TRBJ2-7; D unclear. The germline V gene encodes CDR1 KGHSH and CDR2 LQKENI. The CDR3 sequence is 14 residues long. V was cut by 3 bases and J by 2 bases, with 11 bases left in between. This CDR3 reads CASSPPSFTYEQYF. The CDR3, as DNA: TGTGCCAGCTCACCCCCTTCCTTCACCTACGAGCAGTACTTC. The whole variable domain, remainder taken from reference TRBV18 and TRBJ2-7, is NAGVMQNPRHLVRRRGQEARLRCSPMKGHSHVYWYRQLPEEGLKFMVYLQKENIIDESGMPKERFSAEFPKEGPSILRIQQVVRGDSAAYFCASSPPSFTYEQYFGPGTRLTVT.

The V call is TRBV9, the J call TRBJ2-1; a weak D match, TRBD1 (5 bases). The germline V and J ends were trimmed by 5 bases and 8 bases, with 20 bases remaining between them. Germline loops: CDR1 SGDLS, CDR2 YYNGEE. This CDR3 is 15 amino acids long. CDR3 DNA: TGTGCCAGCAGGGGGCCGCAGGGAAATATCGATGAGCAGTTCTTC. It encodes CASRGPQGNIDEQFF.

The rearrangement links TRBV2 to TRBJ1-1; D uncertain. CDR1 and CDR2 (germline): SNHLY, FYNNEI. The length of the CDR3 is 17 residues. Trimming shortened V by 2 bases and J by 0 bases, and 16 bases separated the two germline ends. CDR3 sequence reads: CASSERAETLVNTEAFF. The CDR3 region has the DNA TGTGCCAGCAGTGAAAGGGCGGAAACGTTAGTGAACACTGAAGCTTTCTTT.

V usage is TRBV29-1 and J usage is TRBJ2-2; 7 nucleotides align to TRBD2. This CDR3 is 15 amino acids long. Germline V gene sequence: CDR1 SQVTM, CDR2 ANQGSEA. The V and J ends lost 4 bases and 2 bases, in that order; junction bases with no gene match: 7. CDR3 bases: TGCAGCGTTGGGTGGGGGGGGGTAAACACCGGGGAGCTGTTTTTT. This encodes CSVGWGGVNTGELFF.

A few counts support this clonotype. The chain uses TRBV29-1 and TRBJ2-7; D possibly corresponds to TRBD2 (7 bases). Germline values: CDR1 SQVTM, CDR2 ANQGSEA. This CDR3 has 15 amino acids. V shed 7 bases and J shed 3 bases, with 22 bases lying between them. The CDR3 sequence is CSALGGAGKVYEQYF. CDR3 bases: TGCAGCGCCCTAGGGGGGGCGGGAAAGGTCTACGAGCAGTACTTC.

The chain recombines TRBV12-3 or TRBV12-4 with TRBJ1-5; TRBD1 is a possible D gene (6 bases). The CDR3 spans 14 residues. Trimming left V 6 bases short and J 3 bases short, with 12 bases between. CDR3 nucleotide sequence: TGTGCCAGCAGCCGGACAGTGTCCAATCAGCCCCAGCATTTT. It encodes CASSRTVSNQPQHF.

The chain combines TRBV18 with TRBJ2-2, with D possibly matching TRBD1 (5 bases). CDR3 size: 16 residues. V gave up 0 bases and J gave up 5 bases, with 13 bases separating them. Germline-derived CDR1 and CDR2 are KGHSH and LQKENI. This chain's CDR3 is CASSPPRTRMTGELFF. CDR3 DNA: TGTGCCAGCTCACCACCAAGGACAAGGATGACCGGGGAGCTGTTTTTT.

This clonotype showed up just a few times. The chain combines TRBV5-1 with TRBJ1-2; D unresolved. The CDR3 is 14 amino acids. Per the germline V gene, CDR1 is SGHRS and CDR2 is YFSETQ. The germline V and J ends were trimmed by 4 bases and 5 bases, with 15 bases remaining between them. In DNA, the CDR3 is TGCGCCAGCAGCCCACTAGTGTTCCCTTATGGCTACACCTTC. This encodes CASSPLVFPYGYTF. Full variable domain (missing parts from reference TRBV5-1 and TRBJ1-2): KAGVTQTPRYLIKTRGQQVTLSCSPISGHRSVSWYQQTPGQGLQFLFEYFSETQRNKGNFPGRFSGRQFSNSRSEMNVSTLELGDSALYLCASSPLVFPYGYTFGSGTRLTVV.

This clonotype was found a few times. The chain carries TRBV4-1 and TRBJ2-2; 8 bases fit TRBD2. V dropped 0 bases and J dropped 6; count of bases not matched to a gene: 3. The CDR3 runs to 15 residues. Germline-derived CDR1 and CDR2 are MGHRA and YSYEKL. The CDR3 bases are TGCGCCAGCAGCCAAGAGCGGGGGGCTCCCGGGGAGCTGTTTTTT. Protein sequence: CASSQERGAPGELFF.

This clonotype was picked up a small number of times. DNA for the CDR3: TGCAGCGTTGGCGGGACAGGGATGGGAGAGACCCAGTACTTC. It yields the protein CSVGGTGMGETQYF. The chain links TRBV29-1 to TRBJ2-5; 9 bases are a match to TRBD1. Unmatched junction bases numbered 7, after V lost 4 bases and J lost 4 bases. The CDR3 extends over 14 amino acids. Germline V gene sequence: CDR1 SQVTM, CDR2 ANQGSEA.

This sequence joins TRBV28 and TRBJ2-3; 7 positions agree with TRBD2. The junction had 9 bases not matched to a gene; V was cut back by 1 base and J by 2 bases. The CDR3 length is 17 residues. CDR1 is MDHEN and CDR2 is SYDVKM in the germline V gene. The CDR3 loop is CASSLSGLAVDTDTQYF. The CDR3 DNA sequence: TGTGCCAGCAGTTTATCGGGCCTAGCGGTGGACACAGATACGCAGTATTTT.

This chain links TRBV9 with TRBJ2-6; D is perhaps TRBD2 (6 bases). The CDR3 covers 16 residues. Germline V CDR1 and CDR2: SGDLS, YYNGEE. V lost 3 bases to trimming and J lost 12 bases, with 22 bases between them. CDR3 sequence reads: CASSATRVPLQSVLTF. The CDR3 DNA reads TGTGCCAGCAGCGCGACTAGAGTTCCCCTTCAATCCGTCCTGACTTTC.

The chain carries TRBV10-3 and TRBJ1-2; TRBD1 matches at 7 bases. This CDR3 is built from 14 residues. With 6 bases clipped from V and 2 bases from J, the junction kept 6 bases outside the gene matches. Germline lookup yields CDR1 ENHRY and CDR2 SYGVKD. The CDR3 here is CAISQQGRNYGYTF. The CDR3 DNA sequence: TGTGCCATCAGCCAACAGGGGAGGAACTATGGCTACACCTTC.

This clonotype was counted a few times. The gene calls are TRBV19 and TRBJ1-1; no firm D call. This CDR3 spans 15 amino acids. Germline V lookup: CDR1 LNHDA, CDR2 SQIVND (reference sequence). The germline V and J ends were trimmed by 7 bases and 0 bases, with 15 bases remaining between them. CDR3 DNA: TGTGCCAGTACAAGGCAGACCATCGTGAACACTGAAGCTTTCTTT. This encodes CASTRQTIVNTEAFF.

The chain uses TRBV2 and TRBJ1-2; TRBD1 aligns across 8 bases. From germline, CDR1 is SNHLY and CDR2 FYNNEI. With V trimmed by 6 bases and J by 4 bases, 7 bases remained unmatched. The CDR3 spans 14 residues. The CDR3 DNA is TGTGCCAGCAGGCTCAGGGGGCTGGGCTATGGCTACACCTTC. It specifies CASRLRGLGYGYTF.

The chain recombines TRBV10-3 with TRBJ1-5, with a tentative D call TRBD1 (5 bases). Looked up from germline, CDR1 is ENHRY and CDR2 is SYGVKD. This CDR3 is built from 14 residues. Trimming stripped 2 bases from V and 4 bases from J, with 9 bases between. CDR3 bases: TGTGCCATCAGTGAGGTGGCAGGGAATCAGCCCCAGCATTTT. As protein: CAISEVAGNQPQHF.

The CDR3, as DNA: TGTGCCAGCAGCCCATCAGGGCCGCAGTTCTTC. Translation: CASSPSGPQFF. This chain uses TRBV7-2 with TRBJ2-1, with a tentative D call TRBD1 (5 bases). The CDR3 has 11 amino acids. With 5 bases removed from V and 12 bases from J, the gap between germline ends came to 11 bases. In germline, CDR1 is SGHTA, CDR2 FQGNSA.

This clonotype was detected a few times. V is TRBV7-2 and J is TRBJ2-5, with D possibly TRBD2 on 6 matching bases. The CDR3 loop spans 16 amino acids. Germline CDR1 reads SGHTA; CDR2 reads FQGNSA. V was trimmed by 1 base and J by 5 bases, leaving 17 bases between them. The CDR3 is CASSLVGGPAGETQYF. The CDR3, as DNA: TGTGCCAGCAGCTTAGTGGGCGGCCCGGCGGGGGAGACCCAGTACTTC. Filled out from reference TRBV7-2 and TRBJ2-5, the complete variable domain reads GAGVSQSPSNKVTEKGKDVELRCDPISGHTALYWYRQSLGQGLEFLIYFQGNSAPDKSGLPSDRFSAERTGGSVSTLTIQRTQQEDSAVYLCASSLVGGPAGETQYFGPGTRLLVL.

The chain combines TRBV5-1 with TRBJ2-5; 7 bases agree with TRBD1. The CDR3 totals 16 residues. V shed 3 bases and J 5 bases; nucleotides not matched to a gene: 13. In germline, CDR1 is SGHRS, CDR2 YFSETQ. CDR3 region: CASSSPGTARGETQYF. DNA of the CDR3: TGCGCCAGCAGCTCTCCCGGGACAGCGAGGGGTGAGACCCAGTACTTC.

V gene TRBV6-4 combines with J gene TRBJ2-2; 12 bases fit TRBD2. CDR1 MRHNA and CDR2 SNTAGT come from the germline V gene. V was pared by 5 bases and J by 0 bases, with 10 bases of the junction left unmatched. This CDR3 spans 19 amino acids. The CDR3 coding sequence is TGTGCCAGCAGTCACGACCGGGGACTAGCGGGTTCGAACACCGGGGAGCTGTTTTTT. Protein sequence: CASSHDRGLAGSNTGELFF.

This clonotype was found a few times. V gene TRBV20-1 combines with J gene TRBJ2-7, with D possibly called TRBD1 or TRBD2 (5 bases each). The V gene's germline CDR1 is DFQATT and CDR2 SNEGSKA (reference sequence). This CDR3 is built from 11 residues. V lost 6 bases and J lost 0, with 6 bases in between. The CDR3 nucleotides are TGCAGTGCCGGGACCTCCTACGAGCAGTACTTC. It codes for CSAGTSYEQYF.

The rearrangement joins TRBV6-6 to TRBJ1-5; D is possibly TRBD1 (6 bases). CDR3 size: 12 residues. The V end was cut by 0 bases, the J end by 13 bases, with 10 bases between. Germline assignment: CDR1 MNHNY and CDR2 SVGAGI (reference sequence). This CDR3 is CASSYSQGTQHF. The CDR3 nucleotides are TGTGCCAGCAGTTACTCCCAGGGGACTCAGCATTTT.

This chain connects TRBV12-3 or TRBV12-4 to TRBJ1-1; a possible D gene is TRBD1 (5 bases). The CDR3 sequence is 15 residues long. Trimming stripped 3 bases from V and 3 bases from J, with 14 bases between. CDR3 DNA: TGTGCCAGCAGTTTGGCTACAGGAGGATACACTGAAGCTTTCTTT. This gives the protein CASSLATGGYTEAFF.

The chain uses TRBV28 and TRBJ2-7; 11 nucleotides align to TRBD2. This CDR3 contains 15 residues. V shed 6 bases and J 5 bases; nucleotides not matched to a gene: 9. Per the germline V gene, CDR1 is MDHEN and CDR2 is SYDVKM. The CDR3 DNA follows: TGTGCCAGCAGCCACAGACTAGCGGGGCCTAACGAGCAGTACTTC. This encodes CASSHRLAGPNEQYF.

This CDR3 is CASSPKRQGRTAQYF. The CDR3 DNA sequence: TGTGCCAGCAGTCCCAAACGACAAGGCCGGACGGCCCAGTACTTC. The gene calls are TRBV12-3 or TRBV12-4 and TRBJ2-5; no definite D call. V dropped 5 bases and J dropped 9 bases, with 22 bases sitting between them. This CDR3 contains 15 residues.